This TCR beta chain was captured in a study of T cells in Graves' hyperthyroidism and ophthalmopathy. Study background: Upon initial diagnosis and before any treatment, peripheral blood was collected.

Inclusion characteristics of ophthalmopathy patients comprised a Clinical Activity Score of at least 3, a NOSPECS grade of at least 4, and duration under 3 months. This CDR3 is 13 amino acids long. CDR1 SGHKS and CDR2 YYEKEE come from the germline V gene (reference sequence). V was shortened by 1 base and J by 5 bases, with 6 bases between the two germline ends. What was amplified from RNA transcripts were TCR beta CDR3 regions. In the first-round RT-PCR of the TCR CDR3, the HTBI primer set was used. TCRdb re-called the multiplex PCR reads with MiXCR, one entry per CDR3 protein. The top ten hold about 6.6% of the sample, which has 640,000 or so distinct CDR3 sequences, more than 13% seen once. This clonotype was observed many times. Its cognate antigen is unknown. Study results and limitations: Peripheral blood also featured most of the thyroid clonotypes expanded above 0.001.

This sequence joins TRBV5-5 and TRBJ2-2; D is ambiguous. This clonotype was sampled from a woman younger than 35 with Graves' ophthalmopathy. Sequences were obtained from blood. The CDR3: CASSLRETGELFF. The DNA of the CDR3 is TGTGCCAGCAGCTTGCGAGAAACCGGGGAGCTGTTTTTT.